This record concerns one T cell receptor (beta chain) sequence. MiXCR, applied by TCRdb to the 5' RACE reads, yields one record per CDR3 protein. The data contain over 40,000 distinct CDR3 sequences, 4% to 5% of them seen just once; the ten biggest clones take up 9% to 10%. Trimming shortened V by 2 bases and J by 5 bases, and 9 bases separated the two germline ends. CDR1 MNHEY and CDR2 SMNVEV come from the germline V gene (reference sequence). This CDR3 has 14 amino acids. The sample originates from a study of T cells of healthy individuals. The gene calls are TRBV27 and TRBJ2-2; D gene unclear. The source of this sequence is a human donor in good health. The CDR3 nucleotides read TGTGCCAGCAGTTTAGGGAAGGAGACCGGGGAGCTGTTTTTT. Amino acids: CASSLGKETGELFF.